The rows below give T cell receptor beta chains drawn from one sample of a study of cytomegalovirus exposure and HLA in healthy donors. Assay: immunoSEQ multiplex PCR; the TCRdb copy retains only in-frame clones and omits some. Its table lists 75,000 to 85,000 clones. The sequencing sample was made of PBMCs. The receptor source for this set is a man younger than 35 in good health and CMV-seropositive. CDR3s include the opening cysteine and the closing phenylalanine or tryptophan. The D gene is left open where the match is weak.

D | J | V | length | DNA | CDR3
NA | TRBJ2-6 | TRBV25-1 | 16 | TGTGCCAGCAGTGACCGTTGGGGGCTTGGGGCCAACGTCCTGACTTTC | CASSDRWGLGANVLTF
TRBD2 | TRBJ2-7 | TRBV30 | 12 | TGTGCCTGGGGGTGGGGGGGAGGCGAGCAGTACTTC | CAWGWGGGEQYF
TRBD1 | TRBJ1-4 | TRBV19 | 14 | TGTGCCAGTACCGACAGGGCAGAGTTTGAAAAACTGTTTTTT | CASTDRAEFEKLFF
TRBD1 | TRBJ1-1 | TRBV4-2 | 14 | TGTGCCAGCAGCCGACAGGGGGCTGATACTGAAGCTTTCTTT | CASSRQGADTEAFF
TRBD1 | TRBJ1-1 | TRBV7-2 | 17 | TGTGCCAGCAGCTTCCGGGACAGGAGATCTTTGGCACTGAAAGCTTTCTTT | CASSFRDRRSLALKAFF
TRBD1 | TRBJ1-6 | TRBV5-1 | 18 | TGCGCCAGCAGCCGAATGGACAGGGGGAAACCCTATAATTCACCCCTCCACTTT | CASSRMDRGKPYNSPLHF
NA | TRBJ1-5 | TRBV19 | 15 | TGTGCCAGTACCCCGCGGCACGGGTACAATCAGCCCCAGCATTTT | CASTPRHGYNQPQHF
NA | TRBJ2-7 | TRBV5-8 | 13 | TGTGCCAGCAGCGAATACAGGATCTACGAGCAGTACTTC | CASSEYRIYEQYF
NA | TRBJ1-4 | TRBV2 | 17 | TGTGCCAGCAGCTCCGACAGTTTGAGAACAACTAATGAAAAACTGTTTTTT | CASSSDSLRTTNEKLFF
NA | TRBJ1-5 | TRBV5-1 | 13 | TGCGCCAGCAGCCTTGACAGCAATCAACCCCAGCATTTT | CASSLDSNQPQHF